This is a list of T cell receptor beta chains from one sample in a study of blood T cell repertoires in COVID-19. TCRdb keeps only in-frame clones here, not all; method: immunoSEQ multiplex PCR. The sample lists about 300,000 clones, around 89% occurring once. The source material was peripheral blood. These receptors came from a woman in her 30s who had recovered from COVID-19. Both conserved end residues are part of each CDR3. The D gene is left open where the match is weak. Rows give clone size only sometimes, using once, few, many, or a class for an expanded clone.

CDR3: CAISKGTEDVEAFF
DNA: TGTGCCATCAGTAAAGGGACAGAGGATGTCGAAGCTTTCTTT
V: TRBV10-3
D: TRBD1
J: TRBJ1-1
size: few

CDR3: CSVEDGRRGANVLTF
DNA: TGCAGCGTTGAAGATGGGAGGAGAGGGGCCAACGTCCTGACTTTC
V: TRBV29-1
D: .
J: TRBJ2-6
size: .

CDR3: CASSSRTSGTSSYEQYF
DNA: TGTGCCAGCAGCTCCCGAACTAGCGGGACTAGCTCCTACGAGCAGTACTTC
V: TRBV11-2
D: TRBD2
J: TRBJ2-7
size: .

CDR3: CASSYISTNTEAFF
DNA: TGTGCCAGCAGTTACATCAGTACGAACACTGAAGCTTTCTTT
V: TRBV6-2/TRBV6-3
D: .
J: TRBJ1-1
size: .

CDR3: CASLESGYTGELFF
DNA: TGTGCCAGCCTAGAATCAGGGTACACCGGGGAGCTGTTTTTT
V: TRBV28
D: .
J: TRBJ2-2
size: .

CDR3: CASSLDPGRTEAFF
DNA: TGTGCCAGCAGCTTAGATCCAGGGAGGACTGAAGCTTTCTTT
V: TRBV7-3
D: .
J: TRBJ1-1
size: .

CDR3: CASSAQGGSIEKLFF
DNA: TGTGCCAGCAGTGCACAGGGGGGGTCGATTGAAAAACTGTTTTTT
V: TRBV2
D: TRBD1
J: TRBJ1-4
size: .

CDR3: CASSFGQGVDIQYF
DNA: TGTGCCAGCAGCTTTGGACAGGGGGTTGACATTCAGTACTTC
V: TRBV5-6
D: TRBD1
J: TRBJ2-4
size: .

CDR3: CASDPHYTEAFF
DNA: TGTGCCAGCGATCCTCACTACACTGAAGCTTTCTTT
V: TRBV2
D: .
J: TRBJ1-1
size: .

CDR3: CASSPGGTAYEQYF
DNA: TGCGCCAGCAGCCCGGGGGGGACAGCGTACGAGCAGTACTTC
V: TRBV5-1
D: .
J: TRBJ2-7
size: .

CDR3: CASSLEGGRGYTF
DNA: TGTGCCAGCAGCTTAGAAGGGGGCAGGGGCTACACCTTC
V: TRBV7-2
D: TRBD1
J: TRBJ1-2
size: .

CDR3: CASSLAPQANTEAFF
DNA: TGTGCCAGCAGCTTAGCGCCACAGGCGAACACTGAAGCTTTCTTT
V: TRBV7-9
D: .
J: TRBJ1-1
size: .

CDR3: CASSVSGYTDTQYF
DNA: TGTGCCAGCAGTGTAAGCGGGTACACAGATACGCAGTATTTT
V: TRBV6-4
D: .
J: TRBJ2-3
size: .

CDR3: CASSIVSPSAGLLHEQFF
DNA: TGTGCCAGTAGTATAGTGAGCCCCTCGGCGGGGTTACTCCATGAGCAGTTCTTC
V: TRBV19
D: .
J: TRBJ2-1
size: few

CDR3: CASSRGDTVKNTEAFF
DNA: TGTGCCAGCAGCCGGGGGGACACGGTCAAGAACACTGAAGCTTTCTTT
V: TRBV28
D: .
J: TRBJ1-1
size: .

CDR3: CASRRLGSGNTIYF
DNA: TGTGCCAGCAGAAGGCTAGGCTCTGGAAACACCATATATTTT
V: TRBV28
D: .
J: TRBJ1-3
size: once

CDR3: CASSQTGVDYGYTF
DNA: TGTGCCAGCAGCCAGACAGGTGTGGACTATGGCTACACCTTC
V: TRBV2
D: .
J: TRBJ1-2
size: .

CDR3: CASSLDQWGQGYYEQYF
DNA: TGCGCCAGCAGCTTGGACCAATGGGGACAGGGGTACTACGAGCAGTACTTC
V: TRBV5-1
D: TRBD1
J: TRBJ2-7
size: .